This record looks at one T cell receptor beta chain sequence and its context. This record belongs to a study of control samples from healthy donors and cancer patients. Per the germline V gene, CDR1 is MDHEN and CDR2 is SYDVKM. CDR3 length: 13 residues. The ends were cut back, 8 bases at V and 1 base at J, with 8 bases in the middle. Method: immunoSEQ multiplex PCR; TCRdb's copy keeps in-frame clones and lacks some. The table lists around 200,000 clones, roughly 94% of them singletons. This TCR came from a man aged 45-65 years in good health. The sample was blood. This chain connects TRBV28 to TRBJ1-4; D gene ambiguous. The CDR3 loop reads CASARVTNEKLFF. CDR3 DNA: TGTGCCAGCGCGAGGGTAACTAATGAAAAACTGTTTTTT.